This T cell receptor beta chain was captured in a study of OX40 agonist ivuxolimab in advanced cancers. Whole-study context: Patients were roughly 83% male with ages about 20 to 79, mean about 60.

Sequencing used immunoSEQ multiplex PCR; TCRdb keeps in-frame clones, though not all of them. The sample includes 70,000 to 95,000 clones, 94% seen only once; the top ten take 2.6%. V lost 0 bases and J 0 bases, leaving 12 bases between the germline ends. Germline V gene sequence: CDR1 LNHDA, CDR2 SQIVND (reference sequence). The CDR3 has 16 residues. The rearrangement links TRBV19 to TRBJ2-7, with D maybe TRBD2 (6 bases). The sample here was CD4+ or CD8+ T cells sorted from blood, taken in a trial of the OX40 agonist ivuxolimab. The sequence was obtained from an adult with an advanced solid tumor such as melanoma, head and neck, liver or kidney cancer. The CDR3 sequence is CASSIDLGLDSYEQYF. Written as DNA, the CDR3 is TGTGCCAGTAGTATAGATCTGGGACTGGACTCCTACGAGCAGTACTTC.